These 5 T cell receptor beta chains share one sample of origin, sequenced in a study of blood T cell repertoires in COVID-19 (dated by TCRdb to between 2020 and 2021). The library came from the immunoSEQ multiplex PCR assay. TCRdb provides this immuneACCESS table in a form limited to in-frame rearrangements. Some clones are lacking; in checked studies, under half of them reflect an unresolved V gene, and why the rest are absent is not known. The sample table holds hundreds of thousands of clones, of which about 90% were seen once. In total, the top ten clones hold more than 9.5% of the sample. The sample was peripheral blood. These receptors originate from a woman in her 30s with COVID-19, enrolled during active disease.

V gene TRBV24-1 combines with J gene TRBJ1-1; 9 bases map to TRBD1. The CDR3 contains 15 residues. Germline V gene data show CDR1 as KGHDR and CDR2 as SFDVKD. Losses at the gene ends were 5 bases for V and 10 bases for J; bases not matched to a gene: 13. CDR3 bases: TGTGCCACCAGTGCCCACGACAGGGGGATAAGGAGAGCTTTCTTT. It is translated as CATSAHDRGIRRAFF.

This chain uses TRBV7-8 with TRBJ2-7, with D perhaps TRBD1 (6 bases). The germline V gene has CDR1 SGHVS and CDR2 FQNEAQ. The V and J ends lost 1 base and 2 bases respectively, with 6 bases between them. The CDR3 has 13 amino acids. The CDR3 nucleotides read TGTGCCAGCAGCTTAGACAGGGCCTACGAGCAGTACTTC. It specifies CASSLDRAYEQYF.

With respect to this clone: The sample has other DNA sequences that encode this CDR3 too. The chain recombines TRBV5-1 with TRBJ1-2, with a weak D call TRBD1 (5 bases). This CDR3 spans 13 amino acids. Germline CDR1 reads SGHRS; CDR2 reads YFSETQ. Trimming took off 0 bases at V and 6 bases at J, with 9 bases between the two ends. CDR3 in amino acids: CASSLAGGDGYTF. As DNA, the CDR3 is TGCGCCAGCAGCTTGGCCGGGGGAGATGGCTACACCTTC.

The CDR3 DNA is TGTGCCAGCACGGGACAGGGGTACACCGGGGAGCTGTTTTTT. Its translation: CASTGQGYTGELFF. The chain employs TRBV2 and TRBJ2-2; 10 bases are shared with TRBD1. Per the germline V gene, CDR1 is SNHLY and CDR2 is FYNNEI. Trimming removed 7 bases from V and 3 bases from J; junction bases left unmatched: 2. The CDR3 covers 14 residues. Variable domain in full (rest from reference TRBV2 and TRBJ2-2): EPEVTQTPSHQVTQMGQEVILRCVPISNHLYFYWYRQILGQKVEFLVSFYNNEISEKSEIFDDQFSVERPDGSNFTLKIRSTKLEDSAMYFCASTGQGYTGELFFGEGSRLTVL.

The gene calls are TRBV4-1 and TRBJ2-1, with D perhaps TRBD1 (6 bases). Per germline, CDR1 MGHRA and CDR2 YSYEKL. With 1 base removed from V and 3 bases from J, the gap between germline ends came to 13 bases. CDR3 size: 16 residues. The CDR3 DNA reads TGCGCCAGCAGCCAAGTTGGGGCAGGGGTCTACAATGAGCAGTTCTTC. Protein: CASSQVGAGVYNEQFF.